A single T cell receptor beta chain is shown here with its context. Its antigen specificity is not known. Qualities for individual bases were not recorded, and no much larger clone is one base off. This specimen comes from a study of blood T cell repertoires in COVID-19 (dated by TCRdb to 2020 to 2021). In terms of the full investigation: Samples covering the acute and convalescent phases of COVID-19 were provided by collaborators in the United States, Italy and Spain. The repertoires were released in a freely available public database meant as a resource for research on the immune response to SARS-CoV-2. Where available, HLA class I and class II types were obtained from metadata supplied by the sample provider rather than from assay-based typing. Sample metadata almost always included a de-identified subject ID, COVID-19 status, age in years and sex. The prospective study material was composed of cDNA or gDNA derived from T cells, B-cell-depleted T cells, or PBMCs. The samples were drawn from two sources: the first 160 participants of the ongoing ImmuneRACE study, and approximately 1,300 subjects contributed by 6 global collaborators. Deeply sampled blood TCRbeta repertoires from subjects exposed to, actively infected with, or recovered from COVID-19 were included in the dataset. Points the paper makes about the study in general: The quantity of clinical and demographic metadata differed by source and by participant and was supplied without curation.

Each collaborating institution followed its own protocols to collect whole blood in K2EDTA tubes. For TCRbeta analysis, collaborator samples were shipped as frozen whole blood, as isolated PBMCs, or as DNA extracted from either sample type. For CDR1 and CDR2, the germline V gene lists KGHSH and LQKENI. The CDR3, cysteine through phenylalanine, is 17 amino acids long. The DNA shown is the 51-base CDR3, in frame from base 1. Trimming takes 1 base from V and 0 bases from J, and the germline ends sit 14 bases apart. TCRbeta CDR3 regions were amplified from genomic DNA using the immunoSEQ Assay, a bias-controlled multiplex PCR. On the authors' methods: Within the assay, amplification of reference gene primers was used to estimate how many nucleated cells each sample contained. Sequence reads were collapsed and filtered to measure the absolute abundance of every unique TCRbeta CDR3 rearrangement. For each sample, productive Simpson clonality was calculated as the square root of Simpson's diversity index over productive rearrangements. Held by TCRdb, this immuneACCESS table contains in-frame sequences only and omits some clones. Under half of the omission traces to an unresolved V gene where checked; the cause of the rest is unknown. The DNA gave D and trimming, while V, J and clone size come from that table. This sample lists roughly 150,000 clones; around 91% were detected once. More than 14% of the sample comes from the top ten.

The rearranged chain carries TRBV18 and TRBJ2-3; TRBD1 might be the D gene, on 7 matching bases. The TCR originated in a woman aged 40 to 50 with acute or convalescent COVID-19. Sequencing used peripheral blood. The CDR3 region has the sequence CASSPRPTGTSTDTQYF. In nucleotides, the sequence is TGTGCCAGCTCACCACGCCCGACAGGGACTAGCACAGATACGCAGTATTTT.